Shown below are 21 T cell receptor beta chains from a single sample sequenced in a study of cytomegalovirus exposure and HLA in healthy donors. Sequencing was performed with immunoSEQ multiplex PCR; in TCRdb, only in-frame clones are kept and a portion is missing. Of roughly 100,000 clones listed, less than 85% are singletons. Sequencing used PBMCs. These receptors all come from a man younger than 30 in good health and CMV-seropositive.

This clone showed up just once. The chain joins TRBV27 to TRBJ2-5; 8 nucleotides match TRBD1. Germline loops: CDR1 MNHEY, CDR2 SMNVEV (reference sequence). The CDR3 sequence is 15 residues long. Trimming took 5 bases from V and 1 from J; bases not matched to a gene: 6. CDR3 in amino acids: CASSPGQGPQETQYF. The CDR3 region has the DNA TGTGCCAGCAGTCCCGGACAGGGCCCCCAAGAGACCCAGTACTTC.

The chain has TRBV2 and TRBJ2-7, with 9 nucleotides matching TRBD1. The CDR3 loop spans 14 amino acids. CDR1 and CDR2 from the germline V gene are SNHLY and FYNNEI. Trimming cost V 2 bases and J 5 bases; bases outside gene matches: 4. The CDR3 nucleotides are TGTGCCAGCAGTGAATCGGGACAGGGCAACGAGCAGTACGTC. As protein: CASSESGQGNEQYV.

The rearrangement links TRBV28 to TRBJ2-7; 10 nucleotides match TRBD2. Looked up from germline, CDR1 is MDHEN and CDR2 is SYDVKM. The CDR3 has 15 residues. With V trimmed by 0 bases and J by 7 bases, 6 bases remained unmatched. The CDR3 here is CASSLWLAGVREQYF. The DNA for the CDR3 is TGTGCCAGCAGTTTATGGCTAGCGGGAGTCAGAGAGCAGTACTTC.

The chain couples TRBV6-1 to TRBJ2-7; TRBD1 agrees at 9 bases. V dropped 5 bases and J dropped 7; count of bases not matched to a gene: 9. This CDR3 has 14 residues. The V gene's germline CDR1 is MNHNS and CDR2 SASEGT. The CDR3 region is CASSLRDRATEQYF. The CDR3 nucleotides read TGTGCCAGCAGTCTCCGGGACAGGGCTACGGAGCAGTACTTC.

J is TRBJ2-1 and V is TRBV9; 7 bases are shared with TRBD2. The germline gives CDR1 SGDLS, CDR2 YYNGEE. The CDR3 contains 16 residues. V gave up 2 bases and J gave up 6 bases; unmatched junction bases: 11. CDR3 nucleotides: TGTGCCAGCAGCGTCGGGGGGACGGTGGTTATCAATGAGCAGTTCTTC. Protein: CASSVGGTVVINEQFF.

This clone was found a few times. The rearrangement joins TRBV28 to TRBJ2-1, with D perhaps matching TRBD2 (5 bases). Germline V gives CDR1 MDHEN, CDR2 SYDVKM. CDR3 length: 13 amino acids. Trimming took 2 bases from V and 6 from J, leaving 8 bases between them. The CDR3 DNA is TGTGCCAGCAGTTTAGCGGGCCTCAATGAGCAGTTCTTC. Protein: CASSLAGLNEQFF.

The V call is TRBV12-5, the J call TRBJ1-1; D may be TRBD1 (6 bases). Trimming took 6 bases from V and 8 from J, leaving 19 bases between them. Germline V CDR1 and CDR2: LGHNT, FRNRAP. The CDR3 totals 14 residues. This CDR3 is CASGPPTGLEEAFF. The CDR3 DNA is TGTGCTAGTGGCCCCCCCACAGGGCTTGAAGAAGCTTTCTTT.

This clone was observed at least ten times. The chain carries TRBV11-2 and TRBJ2-3; a possible D gene is TRBD2 (6 bases). CDR3 length: 13 amino acids. V was trimmed by 6 bases and J by 1 base, leaving 8 bases between them. In germline, CDR1 is SGHAT, CDR2 FQNNGV. Written as DNA, the CDR3 is TGTGCCAGCAGACCGGGAGGCACAGATACGCAGTATTTT. It yields the protein CASRPGGTDTQYF. The full variable domain, completed using reference TRBV11-2 and TRBJ2-3, is EAGVAQSPRYKIIEKRQSVAFWCNPISGHATLYWYQQILGQGPKLLIQFQNNGVVDDSQLPKDRFSAERLKGVDSTLKIQPAKLEDSAVYLCASRPGGTDTQYFGPGTRLTVL.

V usage is TRBV7-9 and J usage is TRBJ1-3, with TRBD1 matching over 7 bases. Germline assignment: CDR1 SEHNR and CDR2 FQNEAQ (reference sequence). Losses at the gene ends were 5 bases for V and 12 bases for J; bases not matched to a gene: 16. The CDR3 contains 15 residues. The CDR3 loop is CASSTDRDGLEGIYF. CDR3 nucleotides: TGTGCCAGCAGCACAGACAGGGATGGGTTAGAAGGCATATATTTT.

V gene TRBV18 combines with J gene TRBJ2-3, with 9 bases lining up with TRBD2. V was clipped by 2 bases and J by 0 bases; unmatched bases: 0. The germline CDR1 and CDR2 sequences are KGHSH and LQKENI. The CDR3 totals 15 residues. CDR3 nucleotide sequence: TGTGCCAGCTCACCAGGACTAGCGAGCACAGATACGCAGTATTTT. Encoded protein: CASSPGLASTDTQYF. The complete variable domain, with remaining parts taken from reference TRBV18 and TRBJ2-3, reads NAGVMQNPRHLVRRRGQEARLRCSPMKGHSHVYWYRQLPEEGLKFMVYLQKENIIDESGMPKERFSAEFPKEGPSILRIQQVVRGDSAAYFCASSPGLASTDTQYFGPGTRLTVL.

The genes are TRBV2 and TRBJ2-1; a possible D gene is TRBD2 (6 bases). The CDR3 covers 12 residues. Germline lookup yields CDR1 SNHLY and CDR2 FYNNEI. The V gene lost 6 bases and the J gene lost 3 bases, with 6 bases spanning the gap. The CDR3 nucleotides are TGTGCCAGCAGGGACTACTACAATGAGCAGTTCTTC. This translates into CASRDYYNEQFF.

V gene TRBV21-1 combines with J gene TRBJ2-1; the table names TRBD1, a call not compared with the DNA. TRBV21-1 represents a pseudogene. The CDR3 length is 14 residues. The CDR3 nucleotides are TGTGCCAGCAGCATCCGTGGGGACACACGGGAGCAGTTCTTC. Translation: CASSIRGDTREQFF.

The chain links TRBV2 to TRBJ1-5, with 9 bases fitting TRBD1. Germline V gene sequence: CDR1 SNHLY, CDR2 FYNNEI. Germline trimming cut 7 bases from V and 5 bases from J; bases unmatched to any gene: 12. This CDR3 has 16 amino acids. CDR3 DNA sequence: TGTGCCAGCAAACATACCGGGACAGGGATAGATCAGCCCCAGCATTTT. It specifies CASKHTGTGIDQPQHF.

V is TRBV9 and J is TRBJ2-5; D might be TRBD2 (5 bases). The V end was cut by 0 bases, the J end by 9 bases, with 15 bases between. The CDR3 sequence is 14 residues long. CDR1 SGDLS and CDR2 YYNGEE come from the germline V gene. CDR3 DNA: TGTGCCAGCAGCGTAGGGGTCGGGTCGGGGTCCCAGTACTTC. Protein sequence: CASSVGVGSGSQYF. Combining the CDR3 with reference TRBV9 and TRBJ2-5 gives the whole variable domain DSGVTQTPKHLITATGQRVTLRCSPRSGDLSVYWYQQSLDQGLQFLIQYYNGEERAKGNILERFSAQQFPDLHSELNLSSLELGDSALYFCASSVGVGSGSQYFGPGTRLLVL.

The chain employs TRBV6-6 and TRBJ1-5; no clear D gene. The CDR3 totals 13 residues. The germline V gene has CDR1 MNHNY and CDR2 SVGAGI (reference sequence). Between the trimmed V and J ends, which lost 5 bases and 0 bases, there was a span of 5 bases. Here the CDR3 DNA reads TGTGCCAGCAGTACAGATAGCAATCAGCCCCAGCATTTT. This gives the protein CASSTDSNQPQHF.

The rearrangement links TRBV28 to TRBJ1-5; a possible D gene is TRBD1 (5 bases). CDR1 and CDR2 (germline): MDHEN, SYDVKM. Trimming removed 10 bases at V and 1 base at J, with 14 bases between. CDR3 size: 14 residues. CDR3 loop: CATAAGGSNQPQHF. Written as DNA, the CDR3 is TGTGCCACCGCAGCGGGGGGGAGCAATCAGCCCCAGCATTTT.

The chain combines TRBV29-1 with TRBJ2-1; the match to TRBD1 covers 7 bases. Germline CDR1 and CDR2: SQVTM and ANQGSEA. The CDR3 covers 13 residues. The V gene end was trimmed by 7 bases and the J gene end by 12 bases; junction bases not matched to a gene: 15. The CDR3 DNA is TGCAGCGCCTACAGGGGCCCCGTCCAGGGGCAGTTCTTC. The encoded protein is CSAYRGPVQGQFF.

CDR3 in amino acids: CASSAQGRETQYF. The CDR3 nucleotides are TGTGCCAGTAGTGCACAGGGAAGGGAGACCCAGTACTTC. The V and J genes are TRBV19 and TRBJ2-5; a possible D gene is TRBD1 (6 bases). The CDR3 runs 13 residues. The germline V gene has CDR1 LNHDA and CDR2 SQIVND (reference sequence). V dropped 5 bases and J dropped 5 bases, with 12 bases sitting between them.

Only one count was recorded for this clone. This rearrangement joins TRBV7-7 to TRBJ1-1; TRBD1 is a possible D gene (5 bases). V lost 5 bases, J lost 5 bases, and 12 bases lay in between. The CDR3 extends over 13 amino acids. Germline lookup yields CDR1 SSHAT and CDR2 FNYEAQ (reference sequence). CDR3 DNA: TGTGCCAGCAGCCAAGGGGAATCGACTGAAGCTTTCTTT. This encodes CASSQGESTEAFF.

The chain joins TRBV6-6 to TRBJ1-1; unclear D gene. Trimming stripped 3 bases from V and 1 base from J, with 6 bases between. Germline V CDR1 and CDR2: MNHNY, SVGAGI (reference sequence). CDR3 length: 13 amino acids. The chain's CDR3 is CASSYLRNTEAFF. The CDR3 nucleotides are TGTGCCAGCAGTTATTTGCGGAACACTGAAGCTTTCTTT.

CDR3 sequence (DNA): TGTGCCAGCAGCTTGGGAGCGGGAGGCTCCCAAGAGACCCAGTACTTC. Its protein is CASSLGAGGSQETQYF. The V call is TRBV5-6, the J call TRBJ2-5, with 9 bases aligning to TRBD2. Germline V gene sequence: CDR1 SGHDT, CDR2 YYEEEE. J lost 1 base, V lost 0 bases, and 4 bases had no gene match. CDR3 size: 16 residues. Full variable domain (rest looked up from reference TRBV5-6 and TRBJ2-5): DAGVTQSPTHLIKTRGQQVTLRCSPKSGHDTVSWYQQALGQGPQFIFQYYEEEERQRGNFPDRFSGHQFPNYSSELNVNALLLGDSALYLCASSLGAGGSQETQYFGPGTRLLVL.